Following are 30 T cell receptor beta chains from one sample sequenced in a study of technical replicates of blood from four donors. Repertoires were generated with immunoSEQ multiplex PCR, while TCRdb's copy carries only in-frame clones and drops some. The top ten clones hold 0.3% to 0.35% of a sample with some 87,000 clones, around 96% of them seen once. Sample: T cells isolated from PBMCs. Receptors were obtained from a human donor in good health.

CDR3: CASSEGLDLDEQFF. CDR3 sequence (DNA): TGTGCCAGCAGTGAGGGACTAGATCTAGATGAGCAGTTCTTC. The chain has TRBV2 and TRBJ2-1; 8 bases match TRBD2. Germline CDR1 reads SNHLY; CDR2 reads FYNNEI. V shed 3 bases, J shed 8 bases, and the junction held 6 bases outside the gene matches. This CDR3 contains 14 residues.

This clone was counted between two and nine times. The genes are TRBV27 and TRBJ2-1, with 9 bases identical to TRBD2. The V gene's germline CDR1 is MNHEY and CDR2 SMNVEV (reference sequence). The CDR3 has 13 amino acids. The trim removed 10 bases at V and 3 bases at J, leaving 4 bases unmatched. In DNA, the CDR3 is TGTGCCACCTTGACTAGCGGCTACAATGAGCAGTTCTTC. Its protein product is CATLTSGYNEQFF.

The chain links TRBV19 to TRBJ2-3, with 11 bases matching TRBD1. The trim removed 3 bases at V and 2 bases at J, leaving 7 bases unmatched. Germline-derived CDR1 and CDR2 are LNHDA and SQIVND (reference sequence). CDR3 length: 17 amino acids. The CDR3 protein is CASSIFGQGAPTDTQYF. The CDR3 DNA follows: TGTGCCAGTAGTATTTTCGGACAGGGGGCGCCCACAGATACGCAGTATTTT.

This chain connects TRBV6-5 to TRBJ1-1, with 9 bases aligning to TRBD1. Unmatched junction bases numbered 8, after V lost 7 bases and J lost 2 bases. Germline values: CDR1 MNHEY, CDR2 SVGAGI. The CDR3 has 15 amino acids. Here the CDR3 DNA reads TGTGCCAGCAAACACAGGGGGCTCATCAACACTGAAGCTTTCTTT. Amino acids: CASKHRGLINTEAFF.

This chain uses TRBV29-1 with TRBJ2-7, with D perhaps TRBD1 (6 bases). V was trimmed by 1 base and J by 4 bases, leaving 11 bases between them. CDR3 size: 13 residues. Per the germline V gene, CDR1 is SQVTM and CDR2 is ANQGSEA. The CDR3 sequence: CSVEGEGTYEQYF. Written as DNA, the CDR3 is TGCAGCGTTGAAGGTGAGGGGACATACGAGCAGTACTTC.

This chain joins TRBV6-5 and TRBJ1-5; maybe TRBD1 (6 bases). The length of the CDR3 is 11 residues. With 7 bases removed from V and 11 bases from J, the gap between germline ends came to 12 bases. Germline values: CDR1 MNHEY, CDR2 SVGAGI. In DNA form, the CDR3 reads TGTGCCAGCACCAGTAAGGGGGCCCAGCATTTT. Translation gives CASTSKGAQHF.

This clone has only one observation. The J gene is TRBJ1-5, the V gene TRBV4-1; TRBD1 is a possible D gene (5 bases). Trimming stripped 1 base from V and 8 bases from J, with 12 bases between. Germline CDR1 is MGHRA and CDR2 is YSYEKL. The CDR3 runs to 14 residues. The chain's CDR3 is CASSQGDREEPQHF. CDR3 sequence (DNA): TGCGCCAGCAGCCAAGGCGACAGAGAGGAGCCCCAGCATTTT.

The chain carries TRBV7-9 and TRBJ2-5; 8 bases line up with TRBD1. Germline CDR1 is SEHNR and CDR2 is FQNEAQ (reference sequence). This CDR3 is 14 amino acids long. The V gene end was trimmed by 5 bases and the J gene end by 5 bases; junction bases not matched to a gene: 7. This CDR3 reads CASSHQDRAETQYF. The CDR3 bases are TGTGCCAGCAGCCATCAGGACAGGGCGGAGACCCAGTACTTC. The full variable domain, rest sourced from reference TRBV7-9 and TRBJ2-5, is DTGVSQNPRHKITKRGQNVTFRCDPISEHNRLYWYRQTLGQGPEFLTYFQNEAQLEKSRLLSDRFSAERPKGSFSTLEIQRTEQGDSAMYLCASSHQDRAETQYFGPGTRLLVL.

The rearrangement uses TRBV7-3 and TRBJ2-5; D unclear. CDR1 and CDR2 (germline): SGHTA, FQGTGA. Trimming stripped 4 bases from V and 4 bases from J, with 4 bases between. This CDR3 has 11 residues. CDR3 sequence: CASSSGETQYF. The CDR3 DNA reads as TGTGCCAGCAGCTCAGGAGAGACCCAGTACTTC.

V usage is TRBV28 and J usage is TRBJ2-3; 13 bases fit TRBD2. This CDR3 is built from 13 residues. V was clipped by 7 bases and J by 10 bases; unmatched bases: 5. Germline V gives CDR1 MDHEN, CDR2 SYDVKM. The CDR3 reads CASKELAGGPQYF. DNA for the CDR3: TGTGCCAGCAAAGAACTAGCGGGAGGGCCGCAGTATTTT.

V is TRBV4-2 and J is TRBJ1-2; D is possibly TRBD1 (6 bases). The V end lost 1 base, the J end lost 6 bases, and 15 bases lay between the germline ends. Germline V gene lookup returns CDR1 LGHNA and CDR2 YNFKEQ. This CDR3 has 15 amino acids. The CDR3 coding sequence is TGTGCCAGCAGCCAAGTCCTCGACAGGATCGATGGCTACACCTTC. Translating it yields CASSQVLDRIDGYTF.

The chain couples TRBV11-3 to TRBJ2-2; perhaps TRBD1 as D (6 bases). V was pared by 3 bases and J by 5 bases, with 13 bases between. Germline values: CDR1 SGHNT, CDR2 YENEEA. The CDR3 is made up of 15 amino acids. CDR3: CASSFQGQLTGELFF. The CDR3 nucleotides read TGTGCCAGCAGCTTCCAGGGGCAGCTGACCGGGGAGCTGTTTTTT.

The J gene is TRBJ1-4, the V gene TRBV28, with TRBD1 matching over 7 bases. The CDR3 sequence is 15 residues long. Germline V lookup: CDR1 MDHEN, CDR2 SYDVKM. Germline trimming cut 6 bases from V and 4 bases from J; bases unmatched to any gene: 8. The CDR3 here is CASSPTDRINEKLFF. CDR3 DNA sequence: TGTGCCAGCAGCCCTACGGACAGGATTAATGAAAAACTGTTTTTT. The entire variable domain, with the rest obtained from reference TRBV28 and TRBJ1-4, is as follows: DVKVTQSSRYLVKRTGEKVFLECVQDMDHENMFWYRQDPGLGLRLIYFSYDVKMKEKGDIPEGYSVSREKKERFSLILESASTNQTSMYLCASSPTDRINEKLFFGSGTQLSVL.

The chain uses TRBV7-2 and TRBJ1-1; possible D gene TRBD1, 5 bases. CDR3 length equals 10 residues. V was shortened by 8 bases and J by 7 bases, with 8 bases between the two germline ends. CDR1 and CDR2 from the germline V gene are SGHTA and FQGNSA. The CDR3 DNA sequence: TGTGCCAGCCGGGGGAATGAAGCTTTCTTT. As protein: CASRGNEAFF.

The chain employs TRBV2 and TRBJ2-7, with TRBD1 identical over 9 bases. The length of the CDR3 is 14 residues. Germline loops: CDR1 SNHLY, CDR2 FYNNEI. V shed 2 bases and J 4 bases; nucleotides not matched to a gene: 3. CDR3 nucleotides: TGTGCCAGCAGTGAATGGGGACAGGGTTACGAGCAGTACTTC. Translation: CASSEWGQGYEQYF. The whole variable domain, filled in from reference TRBV2 and TRBJ2-7, reads EPEVTQTPSHQVTQMGQEVILRCVPISNHLYFYWYRQILGQKVEFLVSFYNNEISEKSEIFDDQFSVERPDGSNFTLKIRSTKLEDSAMYFCASSEWGQGYEQYFGPGTRLTVT.

V and J are TRBV7-2 and TRBJ2-5, with a possible D match to TRBD2 (5 bases). CDR1 and CDR2 from the germline V gene are SGHTA and FQGNSA. V was shortened by 5 bases and J by 5 bases, with 12 bases between the two germline ends. The CDR3 loop spans 13 amino acids. CDR3 DNA sequence: TGTGCCAGCAGCCCTGGACTGCGGGAGACCCAGTACTTC. Translated, it gives CASSPGLRETQYF. Using reference TRBV7-2 and TRBJ2-5 for the parts outside the CDR3, the full variable domain is GAGVSQSPSNKVTEKGKDVELRCDPISGHTALYWYRQSLGQGLEFLIYFQGNSAPDKSGLPSDRFSAERTGGSVSTLTIQRTQQEDSAVYLCASSPGLRETQYFGPGTRLLVL.

The J gene is TRBJ1-1, the V gene TRBV9; 7 positions match TRBD1. There are 14 residues in the CDR3. V lost 4 bases and J lost 6; bases outside the gene matches: 9. CDR1 and CDR2 from the germline V gene are SGDLS and YYNGEE. CDR3 DNA sequence: TGTGCCAGCAGCTCAAATCCCCAGGGGGCTGAAGCTTTCTTT. The encoded protein is CASSSNPQGAEAFF.

The gene calls are TRBV10-3 and TRBJ1-5, with D tentatively TRBD1 (6 bases). Trimming left V 10 bases short and J 1 base short, with 14 bases between. This CDR3 has 14 amino acids. Germline-derived CDR1 and CDR2 are ENHRY and SYGVKD. CDR3 sequence (DNA): TGTGCCACCGTAGGGGGGGAGAGCAATCAGCCCCAGCATTTT. Translated: CATVGGESNQPQHF.

The CDR3 DNA sequence: TGTGCCAGCAGCTTAATCCTAGGAGAGACCCAGTACTTC. Protein: CASSLILGETQYF. The chain uses TRBV7-3 and TRBJ2-5, with unresolved D. Trimming left V 1 base short and J 4 bases short, with 7 bases between. The CDR3 runs 13 residues. CDR1 and CDR2 (germline): SGHTA, FQGTGA.

The chain is built from TRBV4-1 and TRBJ2-7; TRBD1 agrees at 8 bases. Germline values: CDR1 MGHRA, CDR2 YSYEKL. CDR3 length equals 16 residues. V shed 1 base, J shed 6 bases, and the junction held 11 bases outside the gene matches. This CDR3 reads CASSQAGDRSLFEQYF. The CDR3 DNA sequence: TGCGCCAGCAGCCAAGCCGGGGACAGGAGCCTCTTCGAGCAGTACTTC.

The chain carries TRBV21-1 and TRBJ2-7; the table's D call of TRBD2 was not tested on the DNA. The J call may be in error: the DNA end matches TRBJ2-5 better. TRBV21-1 counts as a pseudogene. The length of the CDR3 is 14 residues. CDR3 sequence: CASSLNGGQETQYF. The CDR3 DNA reads TGTGCCAGCAGCTTGAACGGCGGCCAAGAGACCCAGTACTTC.

The gene calls are TRBV6-5 and TRBJ2-5; weak D call: TRBD2 (5 bases). Between the trimmed V and J ends, which lost 2 bases and 5 bases, there was a span of 6 bases. Germline loops: CDR1 MNHEY, CDR2 SVGAGI. The CDR3 sequence is 12 residues long. The CDR3 nucleotides are TGTGCCAGCAGTTACGGCGGGGAGACCCAGTACTTC. It is translated as CASSYGGETQYF.

CDR3 residues: CASGGLGNQPQHF. The CDR3 DNA follows: TGTGCCAGCGGGGGATTAGGAAATCAGCCCCAGCATTTT. The V and J genes are TRBV19 and TRBJ1-5, with D possibly being TRBD1 (5 bases). CDR1 LNHDA and CDR2 SQIVND come from the germline V gene (reference sequence). The CDR3 extends over 13 amino acids. V lost 9 bases, J lost 4 bases, and 13 bases lay in between. Using reference TRBV19 and TRBJ1-5 for the parts outside the CDR3, the full variable domain is DGGITQSPKYLFRKEGQNVTLSCEQNLNHDAMYWYRQDPGQGLRLIYYSQIVNDFQKGDIAEGYSVSREKKESFPLTVTSAQKNPTAFYLCASGGLGNQPQHFGDGTRLSIL.

The chain couples TRBV7-3 to TRBJ1-2; D gene uncertain. The CDR3 sequence is 13 residues long. V was trimmed by 3 bases and J by 2 bases, leaving 7 bases between them. The germline V gene encodes CDR1 SGHTA and CDR2 FQGTGA. CDR3 in DNA: TGTGCCAGCAGCTTGGACTGGAACTATGGCTACACCTTC. Residues: CASSLDWNYGYTF. The entire variable domain, with the rest obtained from reference TRBV7-3 and TRBJ1-2, is as follows: GAGVSQTPSNKVTEKGKYVELRCDPISGHTALYWYRQSLGQGPEFLIYFQGTGAADDSGLPNDRFFAVRPEGSVSTLKIQRTERGDSAVYLCASSLDWNYGYTFGSGTRLTVV.

The chain employs TRBV6-5 and TRBJ2-5; TRBD2 agrees at 13 bases. The CDR3 runs to 15 residues. The V segment lost 0 bases and the J segment 5 bases; nucleotides outside the gene matches: 0. Germline V lookup: CDR1 MNHEY, CDR2 SVGAGI. The CDR3 loop is CASSYSTSGGETQYF. The CDR3 region has the DNA TGTGCCAGCAGTTACTCGACTAGCGGGGGGGAGACCCAGTACTTC.

The gene calls are TRBV10-1 and TRBJ2-7; tentatively, D is TRBD2 (6 bases). CDR3 length equals 14 residues. V lost 5 bases and J lost 5, with 16 bases in between. Germline CDR1 WNHNN, CDR2 SYGVQD (reference sequence). The CDR3 DNA follows: TGCGCCAGCAGTCCTACGGGGACTGGAAACGAGCAGTACTTC. Encoded protein: CASSPTGTGNEQYF.

This chain joins TRBV29-1 and TRBJ1-1; TRBD1 is a possible D gene (6 bases). V lost 6 bases to trimming and J lost 1 base, with 12 bases between them. The CDR3 extends over 13 amino acids. Germline V lookup: CDR1 SQVTM, CDR2 ANQGSEA. CDR3 nucleotide sequence: TGCAGCGTGGAAAGGACAGAGAACACTGAAGCTTTCTTT. This encodes CSVERTENTEAFF.

The chain joins TRBV5-1 to TRBJ2-4, with TRBD1 matching over 11 bases. The length of the CDR3 is 13 residues. V shed 7 bases and J 8 bases; nucleotides not matched to a gene: 5. CDR1 and CDR2 from the germline V gene are SGHRS and YFSETQ. CDR3 in DNA: TGCGCCAGCGGCAAGGGACAGGGGGACATTCAGTACTTC. Translating it yields CASGKGQGDIQYF.

The chain employs TRBV29-1 and TRBJ2-1; D is undetermined. The CDR3 sequence is 9 residues long. Germline V gives CDR1 SQVTM, CDR2 ANQGSEA. CDR3 amino acids: CTSEDEQFF. The CDR3 bases are TGCACCAGTGAGGATGAGCAGTTCTTC.

This chain connects TRBV28 to TRBJ2-1; 8 positions agree with TRBD2. The CDR3 extends over 17 amino acids. CDR1 is MDHEN, CDR2 SYDVKM, per germline. Trimming took 4 bases from V and 0 from J; bases not matched to a gene: 8. CDR3 residues: CASSSPIAGSSYNEQFF. The CDR3 bases are TGTGCCAGCAGTTCACCTATAGCGGGGAGCTCCTACAATGAGCAGTTCTTC.